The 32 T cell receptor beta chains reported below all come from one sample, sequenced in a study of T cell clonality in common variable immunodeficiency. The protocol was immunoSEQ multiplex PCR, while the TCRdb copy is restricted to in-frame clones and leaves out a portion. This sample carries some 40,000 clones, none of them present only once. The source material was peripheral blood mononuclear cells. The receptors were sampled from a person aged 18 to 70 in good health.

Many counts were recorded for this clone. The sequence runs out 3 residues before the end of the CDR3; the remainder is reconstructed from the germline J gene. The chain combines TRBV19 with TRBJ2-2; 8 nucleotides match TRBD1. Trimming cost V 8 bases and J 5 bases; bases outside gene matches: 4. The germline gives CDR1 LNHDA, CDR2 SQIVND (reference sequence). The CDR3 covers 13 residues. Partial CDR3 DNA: TGTGCCAGTGGGGACAGGACGACCGGGGAG. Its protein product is CASGDRTTGE. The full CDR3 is CASGDRTTGELFF.

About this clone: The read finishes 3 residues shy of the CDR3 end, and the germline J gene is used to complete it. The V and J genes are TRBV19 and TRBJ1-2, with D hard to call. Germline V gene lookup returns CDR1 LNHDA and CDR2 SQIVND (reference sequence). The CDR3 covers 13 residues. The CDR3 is CASSYGYSYDYTF. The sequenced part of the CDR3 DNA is TGTGCCAGTAGTTACGGGTACTCCTACGAC.

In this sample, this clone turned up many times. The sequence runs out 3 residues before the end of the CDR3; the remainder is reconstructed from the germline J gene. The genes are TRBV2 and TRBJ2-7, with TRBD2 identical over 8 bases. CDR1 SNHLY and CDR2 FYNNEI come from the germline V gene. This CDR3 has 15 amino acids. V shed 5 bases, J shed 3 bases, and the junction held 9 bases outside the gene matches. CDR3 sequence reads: CASSHRREVRYEQYF. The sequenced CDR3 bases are TGTGCCAGCAGTCACCGGCGGGAGGTCCGCTACGAG.

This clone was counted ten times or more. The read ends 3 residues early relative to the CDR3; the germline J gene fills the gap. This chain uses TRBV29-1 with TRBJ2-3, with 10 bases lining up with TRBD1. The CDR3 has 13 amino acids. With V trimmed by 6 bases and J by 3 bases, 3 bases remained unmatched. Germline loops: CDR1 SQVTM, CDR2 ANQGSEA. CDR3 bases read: TGCAGCGTCCCGGGACAGGGGACAGATACG. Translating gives CSVPGQGTDT. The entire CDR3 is CSVPGQGTDTQYF.

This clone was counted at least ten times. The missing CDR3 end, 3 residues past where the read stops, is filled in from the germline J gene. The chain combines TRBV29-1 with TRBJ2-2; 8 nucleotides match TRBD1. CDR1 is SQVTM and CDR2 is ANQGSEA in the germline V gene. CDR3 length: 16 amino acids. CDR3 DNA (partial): TGCAGCGTGACGACAGGGGCCGTCTCTGGGGCCAACGTG. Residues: CSVTTGAVSGANV. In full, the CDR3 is CSVTTGAVSGANVLFF.

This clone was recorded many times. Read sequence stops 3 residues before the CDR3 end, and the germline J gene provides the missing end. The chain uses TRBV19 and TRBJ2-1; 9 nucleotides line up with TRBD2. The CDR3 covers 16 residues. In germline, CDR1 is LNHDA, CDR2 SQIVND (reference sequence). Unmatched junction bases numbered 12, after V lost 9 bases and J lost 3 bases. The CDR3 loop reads CASQSGIAGDYNEQFF. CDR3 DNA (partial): TGTGCCAGCCAATCGGGAATAGCGGGGGACTACAATGAG.

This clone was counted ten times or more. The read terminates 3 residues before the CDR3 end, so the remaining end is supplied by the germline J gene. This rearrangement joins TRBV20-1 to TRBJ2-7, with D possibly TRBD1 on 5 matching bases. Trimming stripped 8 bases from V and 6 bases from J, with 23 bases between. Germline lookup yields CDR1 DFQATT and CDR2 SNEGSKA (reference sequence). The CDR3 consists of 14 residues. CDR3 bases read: TGCAGTTCCCCAAAAGGATCAAGTCAGGGCGAG. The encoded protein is CSSPKGSSQGE. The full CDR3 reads CSSPKGSSQGEQYF.

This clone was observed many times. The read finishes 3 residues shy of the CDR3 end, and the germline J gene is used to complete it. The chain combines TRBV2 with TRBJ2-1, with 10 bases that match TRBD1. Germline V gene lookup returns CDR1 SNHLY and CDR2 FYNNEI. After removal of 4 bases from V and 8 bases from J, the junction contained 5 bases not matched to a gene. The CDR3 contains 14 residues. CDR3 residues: CASSARTGGHEQFF. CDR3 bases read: TGTGCCAGCAGTGCCCGGACAGGGGGACATGAG. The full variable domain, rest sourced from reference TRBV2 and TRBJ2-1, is EPEVTQTPSHQVTQMGQEVILRCVPISNHLYFYWYRQILGQKVEFLVSFYNNEISEKSEIFDDQFSVERPDGSNFTLKIRSTKLEDSAMYFCASSARTGGHEQFFGPGTRLTVL.

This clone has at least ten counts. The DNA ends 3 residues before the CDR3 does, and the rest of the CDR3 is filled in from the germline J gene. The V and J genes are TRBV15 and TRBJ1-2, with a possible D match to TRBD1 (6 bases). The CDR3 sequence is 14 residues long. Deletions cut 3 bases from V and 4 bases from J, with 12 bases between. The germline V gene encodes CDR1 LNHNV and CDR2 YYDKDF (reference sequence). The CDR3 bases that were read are TGTGCCACCAGCAGGGGAGGACAGTTCTATGGC. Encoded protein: CATSRGGQFYG. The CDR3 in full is CATSRGGQFYGYTF.

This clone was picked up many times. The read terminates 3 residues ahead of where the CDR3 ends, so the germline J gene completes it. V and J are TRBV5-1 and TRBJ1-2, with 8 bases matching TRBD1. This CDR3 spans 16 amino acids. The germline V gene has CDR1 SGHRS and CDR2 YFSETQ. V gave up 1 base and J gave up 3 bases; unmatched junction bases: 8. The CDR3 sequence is CASSLTTGGLDYGYTF. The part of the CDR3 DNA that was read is TGCGCCAGCAGCTTGACTACAGGGGGGCTCGACTATGGC.

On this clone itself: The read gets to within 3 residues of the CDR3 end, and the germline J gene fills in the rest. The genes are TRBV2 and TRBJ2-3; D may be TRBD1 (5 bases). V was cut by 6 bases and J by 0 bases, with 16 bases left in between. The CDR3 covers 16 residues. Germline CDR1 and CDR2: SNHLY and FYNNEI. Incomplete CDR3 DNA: TGTGCCAGCAGATCACAGGTCATGGGGAGCACAGATACG. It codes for CASRSQVMGSTDT. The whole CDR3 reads CASRSQVMGSTDTQYF.

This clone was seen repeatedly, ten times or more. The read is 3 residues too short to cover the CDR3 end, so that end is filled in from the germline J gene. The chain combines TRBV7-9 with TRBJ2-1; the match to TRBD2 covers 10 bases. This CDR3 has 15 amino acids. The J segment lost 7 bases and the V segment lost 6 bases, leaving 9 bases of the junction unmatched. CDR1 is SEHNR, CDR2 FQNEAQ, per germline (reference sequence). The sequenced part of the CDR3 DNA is TGTGCCAGCAGAAAGCGGGAGGGCACGGGGAATGAG. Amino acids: CASRKREGTGNE. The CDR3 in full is CASRKREGTGNEQFF. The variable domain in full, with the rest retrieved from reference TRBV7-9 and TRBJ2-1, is DTGVSQNPRHKITKRGQNVTFRCDPISEHNRLYWYRQTLGQGPEFLTYFQNEAQLEKSRLLSDRFSAERPKGSFSTLEIQRTEQGDSAMYLCASRKREGTGNEQFFGPGTRLTVL.

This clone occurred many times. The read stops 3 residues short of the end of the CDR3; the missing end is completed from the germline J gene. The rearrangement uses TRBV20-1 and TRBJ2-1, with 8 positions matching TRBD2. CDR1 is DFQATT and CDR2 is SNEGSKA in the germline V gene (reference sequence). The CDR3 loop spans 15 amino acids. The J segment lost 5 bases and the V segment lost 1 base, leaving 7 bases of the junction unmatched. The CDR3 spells CSARVPAGDHNEQFF. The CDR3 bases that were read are TGCAGTGCTAGAGTCCCAGCGGGAGACCACAATGAG.

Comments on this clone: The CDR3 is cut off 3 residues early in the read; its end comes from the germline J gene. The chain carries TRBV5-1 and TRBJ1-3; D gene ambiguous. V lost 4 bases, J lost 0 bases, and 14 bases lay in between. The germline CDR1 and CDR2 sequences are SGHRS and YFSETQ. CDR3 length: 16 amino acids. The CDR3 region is CASSPNSQASGNTIYF. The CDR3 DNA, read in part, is TGCGCCAGCAGCCCTAATTCCCAGGCCTCTGGAAACACC.

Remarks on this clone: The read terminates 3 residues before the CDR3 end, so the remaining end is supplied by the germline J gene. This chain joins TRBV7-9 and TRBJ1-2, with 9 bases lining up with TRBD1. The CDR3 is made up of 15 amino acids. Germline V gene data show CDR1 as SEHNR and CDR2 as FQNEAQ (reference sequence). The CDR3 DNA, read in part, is TGTGCCAGCAGCTTAGACGGGACAGGGTCCTACGAC. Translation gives CASSLDGTGSYD. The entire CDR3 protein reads CASSLDGTGSYDYTF.

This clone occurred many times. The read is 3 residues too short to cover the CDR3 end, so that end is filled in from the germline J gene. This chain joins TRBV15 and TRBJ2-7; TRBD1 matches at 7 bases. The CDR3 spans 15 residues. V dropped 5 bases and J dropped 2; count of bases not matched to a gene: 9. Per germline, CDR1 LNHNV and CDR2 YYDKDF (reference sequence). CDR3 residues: CATSFGTDRAYEQYF. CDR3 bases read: TGTGCCACCAGCTTCGGGACAGATCGAGCCTACGAG.

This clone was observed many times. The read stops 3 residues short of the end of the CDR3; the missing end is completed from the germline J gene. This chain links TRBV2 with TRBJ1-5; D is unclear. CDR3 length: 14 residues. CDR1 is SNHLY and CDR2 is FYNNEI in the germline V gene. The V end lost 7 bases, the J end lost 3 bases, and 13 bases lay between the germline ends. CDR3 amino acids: CASTNFNSNQPQHF. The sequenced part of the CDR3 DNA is TGTGCCAGCACCAACTTCAATTCCAATCAGCCC.

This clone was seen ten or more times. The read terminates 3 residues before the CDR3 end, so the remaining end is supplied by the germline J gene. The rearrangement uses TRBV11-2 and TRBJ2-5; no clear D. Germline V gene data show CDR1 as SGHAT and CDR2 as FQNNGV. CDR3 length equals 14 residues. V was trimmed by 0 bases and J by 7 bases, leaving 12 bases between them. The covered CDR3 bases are TGTGCCAGCAGCTTAGATGACATCAAAATGACC. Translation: CASSLDDIKMT. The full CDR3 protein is CASSLDDIKMTQYF.

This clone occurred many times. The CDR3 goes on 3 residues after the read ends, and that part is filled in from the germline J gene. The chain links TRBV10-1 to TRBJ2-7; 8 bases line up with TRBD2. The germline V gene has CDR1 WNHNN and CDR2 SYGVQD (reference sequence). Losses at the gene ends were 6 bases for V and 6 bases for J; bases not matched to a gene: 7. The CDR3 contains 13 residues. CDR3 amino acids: CASSQSGSPEQYF. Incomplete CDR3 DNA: TGCGCCAGCAGCCAGAGCGGGAGCCCCGAG.

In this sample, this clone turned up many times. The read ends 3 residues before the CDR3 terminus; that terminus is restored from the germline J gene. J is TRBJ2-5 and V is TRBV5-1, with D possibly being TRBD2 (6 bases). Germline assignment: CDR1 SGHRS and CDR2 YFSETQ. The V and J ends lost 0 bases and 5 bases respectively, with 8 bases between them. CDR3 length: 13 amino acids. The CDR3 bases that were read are TGCGCCAGCAGCTTGGTTGGGGGGGAGACC. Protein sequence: CASSLVGGET. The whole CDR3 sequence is CASSLVGGETQYF.

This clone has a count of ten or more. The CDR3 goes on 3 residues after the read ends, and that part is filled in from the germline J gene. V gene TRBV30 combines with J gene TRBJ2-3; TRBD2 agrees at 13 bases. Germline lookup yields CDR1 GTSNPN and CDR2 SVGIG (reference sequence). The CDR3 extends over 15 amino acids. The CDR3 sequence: CAWRLLAGGPETQYF. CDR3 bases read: TGTGCCTGGAGGCTACTAGCGGGAGGGCCGGAGACG.

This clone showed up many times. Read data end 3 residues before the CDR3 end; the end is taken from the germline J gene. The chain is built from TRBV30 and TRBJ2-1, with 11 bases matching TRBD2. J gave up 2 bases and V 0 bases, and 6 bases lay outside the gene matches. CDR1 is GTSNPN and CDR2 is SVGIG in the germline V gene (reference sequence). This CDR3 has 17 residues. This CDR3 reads CAWSVSRLAGPYNEQFF. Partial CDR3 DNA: TGTGCCTGGAGTGTATCCCGACTAGCGGGACCCTACAATGAG.

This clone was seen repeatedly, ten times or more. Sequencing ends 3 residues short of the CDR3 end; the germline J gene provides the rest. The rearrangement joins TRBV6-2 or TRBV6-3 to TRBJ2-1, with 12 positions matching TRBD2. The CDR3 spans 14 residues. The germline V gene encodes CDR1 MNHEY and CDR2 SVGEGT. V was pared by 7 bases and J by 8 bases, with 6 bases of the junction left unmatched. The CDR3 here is CASTSSGRGDEQFF. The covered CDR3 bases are TGTGCCAGCACATCTAGCGGGAGGGGTGATGAG.

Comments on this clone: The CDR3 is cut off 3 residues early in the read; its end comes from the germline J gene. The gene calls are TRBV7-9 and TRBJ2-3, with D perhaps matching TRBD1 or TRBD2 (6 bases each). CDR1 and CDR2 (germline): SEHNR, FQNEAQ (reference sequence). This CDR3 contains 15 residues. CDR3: CASSFVQGPGETQYF. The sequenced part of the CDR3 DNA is TGTGCCAGCAGCTTTGTACAGGGTCCGGGAGAGACG.

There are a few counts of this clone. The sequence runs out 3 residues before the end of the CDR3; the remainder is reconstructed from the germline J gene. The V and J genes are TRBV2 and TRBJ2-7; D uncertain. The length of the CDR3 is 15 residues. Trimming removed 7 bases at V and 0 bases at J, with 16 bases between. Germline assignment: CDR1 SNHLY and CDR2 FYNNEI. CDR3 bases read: TGTGCCAGCACTAATCCAGGATCAAGCTCCTACGAG. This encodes CASTNPGSSSYE. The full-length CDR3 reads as CASTNPGSSSYEQYF.

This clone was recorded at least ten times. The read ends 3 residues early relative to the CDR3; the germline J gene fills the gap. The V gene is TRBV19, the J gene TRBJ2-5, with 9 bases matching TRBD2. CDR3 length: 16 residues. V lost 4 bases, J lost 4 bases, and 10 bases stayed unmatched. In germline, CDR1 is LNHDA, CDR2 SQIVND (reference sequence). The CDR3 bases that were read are TGTGCCAGTAGTACGACCGTTAGCGGGAGAGGAGAGACC. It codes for CASSTTVSGRGET. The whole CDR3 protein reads CASSTTVSGRGETQYF.

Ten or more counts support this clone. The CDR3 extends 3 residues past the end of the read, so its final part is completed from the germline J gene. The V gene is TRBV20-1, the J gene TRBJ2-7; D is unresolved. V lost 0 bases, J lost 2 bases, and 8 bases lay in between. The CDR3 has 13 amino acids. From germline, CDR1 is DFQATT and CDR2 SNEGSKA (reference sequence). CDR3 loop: CSAREVATYEQYF. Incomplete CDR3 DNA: TGCAGTGCTAGAGAGGTCGCTACCTACGAG.

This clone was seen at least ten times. The CDR3 sequence: CASRDRGDPNTEAFF. The CDR3 bases that were read are TGTGCCAGTAGAGACAGGGGAGATCCTAACACTGAA. This rearrangement joins TRBV19 to TRBJ1-1; 8 bases line up with TRBD1. Read coverage stops 3 residues before the CDR3 terminus; the germline J gene supplies the remainder. Germline CDR1 and CDR2: LNHDA and SQIVND (reference sequence). V was clipped by 6 bases and J by 2 bases; unmatched bases: 8. The length of the CDR3 is 15 residues.

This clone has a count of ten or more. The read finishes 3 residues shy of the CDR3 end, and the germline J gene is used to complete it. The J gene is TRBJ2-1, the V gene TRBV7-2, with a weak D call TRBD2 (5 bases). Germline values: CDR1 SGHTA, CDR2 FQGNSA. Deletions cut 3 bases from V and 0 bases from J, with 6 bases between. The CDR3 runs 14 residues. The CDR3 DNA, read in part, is TGTGCCAGCAGCTTCGACTACTCCTACAATGAG. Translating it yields CASSFDYSYNE. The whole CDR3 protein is CASSFDYSYNEQFF.

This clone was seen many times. The CDR3 loop reads CASSRLDSRYTF. The sequenced part of the CDR3 DNA is TGTGCCAGCAGCCGATTGGACAGTCGC. V gene TRBV7-9 combines with J gene TRBJ1-2, with D possibly being TRBD1 (6 bases). The read falls 3 residues short of the CDR3 end, and the missing part is taken from the germline J gene. The CDR3 loop spans 12 amino acids. CDR1 is SEHNR, CDR2 FQNEAQ, per germline (reference sequence).

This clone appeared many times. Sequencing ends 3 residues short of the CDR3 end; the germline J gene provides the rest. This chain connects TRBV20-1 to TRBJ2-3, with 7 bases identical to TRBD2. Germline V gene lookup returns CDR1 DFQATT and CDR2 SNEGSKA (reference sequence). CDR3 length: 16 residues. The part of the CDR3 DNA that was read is TGCAGTGCTAGAGATCTCGGGGAGGGAGGGCAAAGAACG. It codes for CSARDLGEGGQRT. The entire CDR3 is CSARDLGEGGQRTQYF.

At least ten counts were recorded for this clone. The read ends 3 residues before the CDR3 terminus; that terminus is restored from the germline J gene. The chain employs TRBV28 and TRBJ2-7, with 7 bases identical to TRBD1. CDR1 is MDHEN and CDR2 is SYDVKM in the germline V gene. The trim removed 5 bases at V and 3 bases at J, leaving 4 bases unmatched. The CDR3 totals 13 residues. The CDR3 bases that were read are TGTGCCAGCAGTCAACAGGGGAACTACGAG. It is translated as CASSQQGNYE. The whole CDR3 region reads CASSQQGNYEQYF.